Sequencing of this TCR beta chain was carried out in a study of CD8 T cells in ankylosing spondylitis. Study conclusions and caveats: Matched ankylosing spondylitis synovial fluid reportedly showed significant enrichment of disease-linked clones.

A remark on this clonotype: Its antigen remains unknown.

TCRdb ran MiXCR on the 5' RACE reads and lists one entry per CDR3 protein. Of 30,000 to 35,000 distinct CDR3 sequences listed, roughly 33% are singletons. The V and J ends lost 4 bases and 7 bases respectively, with 7 bases between them. This CDR3 is built from 11 residues. Germline CDR1 and CDR2: MNHNY and SVGAGI (reference sequence). Sequencing input: synovial fluid, either unsorted or a sorted T cell fraction (not recorded which). This chain joins TRBV6-6 and TRBJ1-2; D remains ambiguous. The clonotype was recovered from a male donor with ankylosing spondylitis. The CDR3 sequence: CASSSPVGYTF. For the CDR3, the DNA is TGTGCCAGCAGTTCCCCGGTTGGCTACACCTTC.